This T cell receptor beta chain was recorded in a study of OX40 agonist ivuxolimab in advanced cancers. Germline V CDR1 and CDR2: LGHNA, YNFKEQ. The CDR3 runs 17 residues. The V segment lost 1 base and the J segment 3 bases; nucleotides outside the gene matches: 6. Generated by immunoSEQ multiplex PCR, the TCRdb table keeps only in-frame clones and is missing some. The data hold 70,000 to 85,000 clones, with 85% to 95% observed a single time. Sample: CD4+ or CD8+ T cells sorted from blood, taken in a trial of the OX40 agonist ivuxolimab. The chain employs TRBV4-2 and TRBJ2-3; 11 bases match TRBD2. The clonotype originates from an adult with an advanced solid tumor such as melanoma, head and neck, liver or kidney cancer. CDR3 residues: CASSQALAGGGTDTQYF. The DNA of the CDR3 is TGTGCCAGCAGCCAAGCTCTAGCGGGAGGAGGTACAGATACGCAGTATTTT.